This T cell receptor (beta chain) was found in a study of blood T cell repertoires in COVID-19. Study context: Some COVID-19 samples were acute and others convalescent; all came from the United States, Italy and Spain. The cDNA or gDNA used as material had been derived from T cells, B-cell-depleted T cells, or PBMCs.

Original methodology: The assay estimated nucleated cells by amplifying reference gene primers. Clones were read by immunoSEQ multiplex PCR, and TCRdb kept only the in-frame ones, dropping some. The V and J calls and clone size come from that table; D and trimming were worked out from the DNA. The repertoire holds roughly 190,000 clones, with 80% to 90% as singletons. The CDR3 totals 14 residues. From germline, CDR1 is MNHEY and CDR2 SVGAGI. The trim removed 6 bases at V and 4 bases at J, leaving 8 bases unmatched. This TCR was recovered from a man aged 18 to 30 with active or convalescent COVID-19. Sequenced sample: peripheral blood. V usage is TRBV6-5 and J usage is TRBJ1-1, with TRBD1 identical over 7 bases. The CDR3 is CASRPPDRFTEAFF. The CDR3 DNA sequence: TGTGCCAGCAGACCCCCGGACAGGTTCACTGAAGCTTTCTTT.